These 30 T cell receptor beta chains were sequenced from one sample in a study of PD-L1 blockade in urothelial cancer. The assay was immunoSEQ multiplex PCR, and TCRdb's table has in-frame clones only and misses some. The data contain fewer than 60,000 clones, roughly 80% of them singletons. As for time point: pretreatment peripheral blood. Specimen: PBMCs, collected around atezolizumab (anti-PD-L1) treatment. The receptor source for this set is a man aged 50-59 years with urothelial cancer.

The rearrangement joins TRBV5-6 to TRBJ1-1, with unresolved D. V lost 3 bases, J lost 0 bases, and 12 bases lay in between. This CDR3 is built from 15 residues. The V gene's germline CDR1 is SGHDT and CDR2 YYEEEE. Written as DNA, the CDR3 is TGTGCCAGCAGCTACTTCCGAGCAATGAACACTGAAGCTTTCTTT. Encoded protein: CASSYFRAMNTEAFF.

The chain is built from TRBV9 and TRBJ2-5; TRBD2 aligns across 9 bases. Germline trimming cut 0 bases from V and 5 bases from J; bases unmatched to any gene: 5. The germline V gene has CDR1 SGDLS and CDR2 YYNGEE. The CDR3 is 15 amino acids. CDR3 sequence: CASSVAGGGGETQYF. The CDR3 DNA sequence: TGTGCCAGCAGCGTAGCTGGCGGGGGGGGTGAGACCCAGTACTTC.

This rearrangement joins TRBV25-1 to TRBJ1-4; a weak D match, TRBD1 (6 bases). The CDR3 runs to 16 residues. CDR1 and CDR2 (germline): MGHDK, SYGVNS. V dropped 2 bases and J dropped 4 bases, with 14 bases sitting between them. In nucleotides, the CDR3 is TGTGCCAGCAGTGAAAGTGGGCAGGGACATAATGAAAAACTGTTTTTT. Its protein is CASSESGQGHNEKLFF. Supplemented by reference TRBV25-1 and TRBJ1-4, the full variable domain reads EADIYQTPRYLVIGTGKKITLECSQTMGHDKMYWYQQDPGMELHLIHYSYGVNSTEKGDLSSESTVSRIRTEHFPLTLESARPSHTSQYLCASSESGQGHNEKLFFGSGTQLSVL.

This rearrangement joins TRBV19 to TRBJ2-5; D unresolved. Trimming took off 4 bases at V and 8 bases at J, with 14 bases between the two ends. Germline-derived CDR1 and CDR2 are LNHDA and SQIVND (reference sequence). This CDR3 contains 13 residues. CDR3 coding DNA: TGTGCCAGTAGTAGTTCGAGCAAGAGAACCCAGTACTTC. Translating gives CASSSSSKRTQYF.

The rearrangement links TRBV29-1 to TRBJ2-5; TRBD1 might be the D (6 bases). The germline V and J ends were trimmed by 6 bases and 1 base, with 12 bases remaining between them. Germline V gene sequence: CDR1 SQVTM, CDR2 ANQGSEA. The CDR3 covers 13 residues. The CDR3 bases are TGCAGCGTGAGGGGACAAACCCAAGAGACCCAGTACTTC. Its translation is CSVRGQTQETQYF.

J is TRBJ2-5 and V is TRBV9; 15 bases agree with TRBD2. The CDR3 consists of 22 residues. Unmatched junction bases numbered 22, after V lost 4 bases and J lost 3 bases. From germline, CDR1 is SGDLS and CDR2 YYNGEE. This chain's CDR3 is CASSFRSGGTSGRQLVEETQYF. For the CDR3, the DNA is TGTGCCAGCAGCTTCAGGAGCGGGGGGACTAGCGGGAGGCAATTAGTCGAAGAGACCCAGTACTTC. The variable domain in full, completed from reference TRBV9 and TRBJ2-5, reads DSGVTQTPKHLITATGQRVTLRCSPRSGDLSVYWYQQSLDQGLQFLIQYYNGEERAKGNILERFSAQQFPDLHSELNLSSLELGDSALYFCASSFRSGGTSGRQLVEETQYFGPGTRLLVL.

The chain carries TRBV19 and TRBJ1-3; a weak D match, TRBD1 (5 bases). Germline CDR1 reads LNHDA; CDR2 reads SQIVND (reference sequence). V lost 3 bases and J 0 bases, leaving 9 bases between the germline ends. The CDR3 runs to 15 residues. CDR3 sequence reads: CASSMGQSSGNTIYF. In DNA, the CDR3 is TGTGCCAGTAGTATGGGGCAGAGCTCTGGAAACACCATATATTTT.

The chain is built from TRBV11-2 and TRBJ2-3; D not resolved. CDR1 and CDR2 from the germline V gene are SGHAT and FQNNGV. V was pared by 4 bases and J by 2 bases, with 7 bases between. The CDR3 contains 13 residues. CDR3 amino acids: CASSSGPTDTQYF. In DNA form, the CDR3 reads TGTGCCAGCAGCTCGGGTCCCACAGATACGCAGTATTTT.

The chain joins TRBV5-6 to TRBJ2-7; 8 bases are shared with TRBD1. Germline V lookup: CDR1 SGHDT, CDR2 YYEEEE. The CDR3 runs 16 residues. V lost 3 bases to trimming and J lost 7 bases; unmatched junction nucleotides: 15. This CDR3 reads CASSSKRQGMVLEQYF. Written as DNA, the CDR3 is TGTGCCAGCAGCTCGAAACGACAGGGGATGGTCTTAGAGCAGTACTTC.

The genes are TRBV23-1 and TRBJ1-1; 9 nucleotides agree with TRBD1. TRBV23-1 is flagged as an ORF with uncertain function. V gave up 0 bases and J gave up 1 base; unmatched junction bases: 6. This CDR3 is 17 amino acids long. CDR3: CASSQSGTGYANTEAFF. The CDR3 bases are TGCGCCAGCAGTCAATCAGGGACAGGGTACGCGAACACTGAAGCTTTCTTT.

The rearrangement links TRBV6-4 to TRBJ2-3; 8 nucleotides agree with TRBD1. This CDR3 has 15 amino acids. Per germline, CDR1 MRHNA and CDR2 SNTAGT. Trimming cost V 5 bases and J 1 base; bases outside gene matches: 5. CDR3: CASSTGTGRTDTQYF. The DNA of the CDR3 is TGTGCCAGCAGTACCGGGACAGGACGCACAGATACGCAGTATTTT.

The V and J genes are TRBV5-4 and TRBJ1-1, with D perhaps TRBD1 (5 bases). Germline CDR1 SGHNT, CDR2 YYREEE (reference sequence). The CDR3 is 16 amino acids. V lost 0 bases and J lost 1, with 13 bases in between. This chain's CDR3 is CASSLGAGITNTEAFF. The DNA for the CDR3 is TGTGCCAGCAGCTTGGGGGCAGGGATAACGAACACTGAAGCTTTCTTT.

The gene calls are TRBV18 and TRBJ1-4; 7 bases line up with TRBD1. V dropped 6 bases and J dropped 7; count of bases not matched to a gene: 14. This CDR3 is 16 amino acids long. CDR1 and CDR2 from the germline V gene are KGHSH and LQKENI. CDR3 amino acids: CASSVSRPGDSEKLFF. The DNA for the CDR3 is TGTGCCAGCTCCGTGTCTCGGCCAGGGGACAGTGAAAAACTGTTTTTT.

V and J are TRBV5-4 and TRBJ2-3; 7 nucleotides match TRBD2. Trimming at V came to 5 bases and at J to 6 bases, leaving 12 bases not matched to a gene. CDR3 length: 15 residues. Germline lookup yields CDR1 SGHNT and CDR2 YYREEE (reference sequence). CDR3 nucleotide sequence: TGTGCCAGCAGTAGCGCGACTAGCCGCGCGGATACGCAGTATTTT. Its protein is CASSSATSRADTQYF.

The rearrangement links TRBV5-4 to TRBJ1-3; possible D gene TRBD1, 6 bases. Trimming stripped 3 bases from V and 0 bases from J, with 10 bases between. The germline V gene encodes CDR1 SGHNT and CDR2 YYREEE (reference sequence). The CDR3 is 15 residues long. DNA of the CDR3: TGTGCCAGCAGCTCCAAGGGGGACTCTGGAAACACCATATATTTT. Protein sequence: CASSSKGDSGNTIYF. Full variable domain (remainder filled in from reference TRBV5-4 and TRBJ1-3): ETGVTQSPTHLIKTRGQQVTLRCSSQSGHNTVSWYQQALGQGPQFIFQYYREEENGRGNFPPRFSGLQFPNYSSELNVNALELDDSALYLCASSSKGDSGNTIYFGEGSWLTVV.

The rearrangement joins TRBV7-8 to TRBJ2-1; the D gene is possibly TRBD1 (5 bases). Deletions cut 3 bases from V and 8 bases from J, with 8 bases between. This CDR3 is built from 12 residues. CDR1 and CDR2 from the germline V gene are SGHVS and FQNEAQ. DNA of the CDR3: TGTGCCAGCAGCTTGACAGTGGATGAGCAGTTCTTC. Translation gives CASSLTVDEQFF.

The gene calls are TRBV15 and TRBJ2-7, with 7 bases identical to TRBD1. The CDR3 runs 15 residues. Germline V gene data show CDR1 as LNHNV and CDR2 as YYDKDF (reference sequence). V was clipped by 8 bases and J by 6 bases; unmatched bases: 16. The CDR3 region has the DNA TGTGCCACCGAGTCGAGAGGGGGCCGTTTGGGCGAGCAGTACTTC. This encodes CATESRGGRLGEQYF. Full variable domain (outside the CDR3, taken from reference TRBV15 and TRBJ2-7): DAMVIQNPRYQVTQFGKPVTLSCSQTLNHNVMYWYQQKSSQAPKLLFHYYDKDFNNEADTPDNFQSRRPNTSFCFLDIRSPGLGDTAMYLCATESRGGRLGEQYFGPGTRLTVT.

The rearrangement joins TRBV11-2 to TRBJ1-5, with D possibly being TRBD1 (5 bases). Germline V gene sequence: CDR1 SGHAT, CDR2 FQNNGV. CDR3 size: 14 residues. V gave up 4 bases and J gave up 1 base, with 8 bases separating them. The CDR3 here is CASSWGGSNQPQHF. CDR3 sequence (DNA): TGTGCCAGCAGCTGGGGGGGGAGCAATCAGCCCCAGCATTTT.

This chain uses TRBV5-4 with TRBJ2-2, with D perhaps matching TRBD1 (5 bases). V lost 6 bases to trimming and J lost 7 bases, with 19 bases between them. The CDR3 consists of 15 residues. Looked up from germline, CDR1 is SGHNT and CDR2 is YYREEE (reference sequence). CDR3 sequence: CASTLGQGYSGELFF. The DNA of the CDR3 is TGTGCCAGCACCCTAGGGCAGGGTTATAGCGGGGAGCTGTTTTTT.

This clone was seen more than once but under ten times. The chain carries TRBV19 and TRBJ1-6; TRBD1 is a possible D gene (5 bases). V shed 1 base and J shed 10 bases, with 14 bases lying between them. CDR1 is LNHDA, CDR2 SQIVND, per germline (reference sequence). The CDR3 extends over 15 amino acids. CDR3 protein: CASSIGRRADSPLHF. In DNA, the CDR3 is TGTGCCAGTAGTATAGGGCGCAGGGCGGACTCACCCCTCCACTTT.

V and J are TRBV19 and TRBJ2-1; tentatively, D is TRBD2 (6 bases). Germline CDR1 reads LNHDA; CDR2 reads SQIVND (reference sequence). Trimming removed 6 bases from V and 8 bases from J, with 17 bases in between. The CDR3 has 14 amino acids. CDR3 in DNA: TGTGCCAGTAGCCCCGGGACTCATCTCGATGAGCAGTTCTTC. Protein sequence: CASSPGTHLDEQFF.

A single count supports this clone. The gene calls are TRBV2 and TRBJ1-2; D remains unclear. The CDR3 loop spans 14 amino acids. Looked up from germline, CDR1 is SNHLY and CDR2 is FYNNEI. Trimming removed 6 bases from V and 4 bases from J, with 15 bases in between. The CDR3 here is CASSPPLEVYGYTF. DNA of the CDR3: TGTGCCAGCAGCCCCCCACTAGAGGTCTATGGCTACACCTTC.

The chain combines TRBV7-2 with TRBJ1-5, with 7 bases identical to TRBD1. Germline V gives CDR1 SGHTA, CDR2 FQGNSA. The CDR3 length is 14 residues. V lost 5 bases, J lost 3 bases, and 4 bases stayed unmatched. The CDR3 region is CASSPGQANQPQHF. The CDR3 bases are TGTGCCAGCAGCCCTGGACAGGCCAATCAGCCCCAGCATTTT.

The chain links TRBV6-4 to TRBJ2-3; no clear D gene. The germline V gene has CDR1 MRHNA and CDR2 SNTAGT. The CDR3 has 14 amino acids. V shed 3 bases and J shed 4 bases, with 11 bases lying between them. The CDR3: CASSEGKWADTQYF. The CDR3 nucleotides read TGTGCCAGCAGTGAGGGCAAATGGGCAGATACGCAGTATTTT.

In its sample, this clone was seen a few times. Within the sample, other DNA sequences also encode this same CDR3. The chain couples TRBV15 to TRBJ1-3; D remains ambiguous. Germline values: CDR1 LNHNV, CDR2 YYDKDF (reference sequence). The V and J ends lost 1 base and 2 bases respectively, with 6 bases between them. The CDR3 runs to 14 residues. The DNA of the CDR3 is TGTGCCACCAGCAGAGGAAGAGCTGGAAACACCATATATTTT. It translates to CATSRGRAGNTIYF.

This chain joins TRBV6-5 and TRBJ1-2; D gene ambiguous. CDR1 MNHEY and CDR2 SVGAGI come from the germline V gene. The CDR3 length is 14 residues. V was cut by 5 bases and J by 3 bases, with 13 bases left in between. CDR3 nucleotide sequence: TGTGCCAGCAGTACAACAAGCGTTTACTATGGCTACACCTTC. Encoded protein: CASSTTSVYYGYTF.

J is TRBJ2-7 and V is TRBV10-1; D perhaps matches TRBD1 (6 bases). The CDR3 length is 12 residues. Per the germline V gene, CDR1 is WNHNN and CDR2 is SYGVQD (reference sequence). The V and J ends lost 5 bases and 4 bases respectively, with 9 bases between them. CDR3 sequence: CASSQDSYEQYF. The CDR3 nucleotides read TGCGCCAGCAGTCAGGACAGTTACGAGCAGTACTTC.

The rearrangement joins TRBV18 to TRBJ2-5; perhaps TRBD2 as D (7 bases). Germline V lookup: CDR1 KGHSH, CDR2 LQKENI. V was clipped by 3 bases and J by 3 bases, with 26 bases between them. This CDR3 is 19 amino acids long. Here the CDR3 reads CASSPAGDRYRREKETQYF. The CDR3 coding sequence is TGTGCCAGCTCACCGGCAGGGGATCGATATAGGCGGGAGAAAGAGACCCAGTACTTC. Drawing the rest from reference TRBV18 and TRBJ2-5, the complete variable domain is NAGVMQNPRHLVRRRGQEARLRCSPMKGHSHVYWYRQLPEEGLKFMVYLQKENIIDESGMPKERFSAEFPKEGPSILRIQQVVRGDSAAYFCASSPAGDRYRREKETQYFGPGTRLLVL.

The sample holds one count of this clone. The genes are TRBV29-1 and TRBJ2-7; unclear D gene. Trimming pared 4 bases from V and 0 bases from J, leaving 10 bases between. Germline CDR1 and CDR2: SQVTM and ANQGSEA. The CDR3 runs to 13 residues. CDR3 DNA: TGCAGCGTTGTTTCGGTGTCCTCCTACGAGCAGTACTTC. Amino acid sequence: CSVVSVSSYEQYF.

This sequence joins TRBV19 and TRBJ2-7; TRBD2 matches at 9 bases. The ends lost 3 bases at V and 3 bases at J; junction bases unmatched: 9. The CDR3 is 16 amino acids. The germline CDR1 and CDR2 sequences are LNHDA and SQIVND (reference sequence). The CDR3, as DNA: TGTGCCAGTAGTATTTCAAGCGGGGGGCTCAACTACGAGCAGTACTTC. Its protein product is CASSISSGGLNYEQYF.